This entry describes one T cell receptor (beta chain). The data originate from a study of identifying expanded T cells in peripheral blood. The CDR3 is made up of 14 amino acids. The V end was cut by 5 bases, the J end by 4 bases, with 11 bases between. The germline V gene has CDR1 SGHTA and CDR2 FQGNSA. Measured with immunoSEQ multiplex PCR; TCRdb has only the in-frame clones, and not every one. Of approximately 130,000 clones in the sample, 84% were seen once. No infections or other immune events were documented during collection. The chain employs TRBV7-2 and TRBJ2-2; D remains ambiguous. Sequences were obtained from blood. The TCR comes from a person between 18 and 75 years old in good health. CDR3 amino acids: CASSTGPPTGELFF. The CDR3 DNA sequence: TGTGCCAGCAGCACCGGGCCGCCCACCGGGGAGCTGTTTTTT.